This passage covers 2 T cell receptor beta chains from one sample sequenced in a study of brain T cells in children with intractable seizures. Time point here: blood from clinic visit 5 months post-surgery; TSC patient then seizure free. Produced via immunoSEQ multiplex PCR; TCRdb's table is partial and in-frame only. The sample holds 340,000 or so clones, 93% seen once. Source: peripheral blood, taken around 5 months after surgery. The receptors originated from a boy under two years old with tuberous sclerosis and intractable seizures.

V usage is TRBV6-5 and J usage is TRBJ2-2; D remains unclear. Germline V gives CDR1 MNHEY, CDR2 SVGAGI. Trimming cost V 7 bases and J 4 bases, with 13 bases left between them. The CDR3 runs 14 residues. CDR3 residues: CASNPGRVTGELFF. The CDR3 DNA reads TGTGCCAGCAATCCAGGACGAGTCACCGGGGAGCTGTTTTTT.

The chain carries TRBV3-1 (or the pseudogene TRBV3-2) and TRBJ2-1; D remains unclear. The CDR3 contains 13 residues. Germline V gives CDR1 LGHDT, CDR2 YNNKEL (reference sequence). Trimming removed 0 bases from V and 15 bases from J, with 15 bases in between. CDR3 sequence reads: CASSQESPSARFF. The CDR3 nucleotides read TGTGCCAGCAGCCAAGAATCTCCTAGTGCTCGGTTCTTC.